This T cell receptor beta chain was identified in a study of control samples from healthy donors and cancer patients. This clone has just one count. This CDR3 contains 14 residues. CDR1 SGHNT and CDR2 YYREEE come from the germline V gene (reference sequence). V lost 4 bases, J lost 7 bases, and 14 bases lay in between. Here immunoSEQ multiplex PCR was the method, and the copy in TCRdb shows in-frame clones only, minus some. Among 100,000 to 120,000 clones listed, roughly four fifths were seen once. The sequence derives from a man younger than 35 in good health. Source material: blood. The chain links TRBV5-4 to TRBJ2-2; D may be TRBD2 (6 bases). CDR3 in amino acids: CASSPSRGHGELFF. CDR3 in DNA: TGTGCCAGCAGCCCATCGCGGGGCCACGGGGAGCTGTTTTTT. Based on the CDR3 plus reference TRBV5-4 and TRBJ2-2, the full variable domain is ETGVTQSPTHLIKTRGQQVTLRCSSQSGHNTVSWYQQALGQGPQFIFQYYREEENGRGNFPPRFSGLQFPNYSSELNVNALELDDSALYLCASSPSRGHGELFFGEGSRLTVL.